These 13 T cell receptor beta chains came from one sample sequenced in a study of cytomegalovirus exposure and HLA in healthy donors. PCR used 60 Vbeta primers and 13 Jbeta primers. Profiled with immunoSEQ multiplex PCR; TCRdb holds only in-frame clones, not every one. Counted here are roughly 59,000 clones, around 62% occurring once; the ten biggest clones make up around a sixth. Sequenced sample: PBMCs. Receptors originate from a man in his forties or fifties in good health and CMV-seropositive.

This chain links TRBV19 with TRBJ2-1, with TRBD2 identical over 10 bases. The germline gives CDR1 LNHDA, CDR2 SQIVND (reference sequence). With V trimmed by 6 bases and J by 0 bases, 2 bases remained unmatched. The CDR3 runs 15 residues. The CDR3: CASRPSGSSYNEQFF. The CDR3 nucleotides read TGTGCCAGTAGGCCTAGCGGGAGCTCCTACAATGAGCAGTTCTTC.

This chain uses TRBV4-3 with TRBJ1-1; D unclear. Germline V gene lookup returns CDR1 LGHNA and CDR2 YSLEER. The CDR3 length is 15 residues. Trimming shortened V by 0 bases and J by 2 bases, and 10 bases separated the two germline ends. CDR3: CASSQDWSENTEAFF. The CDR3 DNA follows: TGCGCCAGCAGCCAAGATTGGTCAGAAAACACTGAAGCTTTCTTT.

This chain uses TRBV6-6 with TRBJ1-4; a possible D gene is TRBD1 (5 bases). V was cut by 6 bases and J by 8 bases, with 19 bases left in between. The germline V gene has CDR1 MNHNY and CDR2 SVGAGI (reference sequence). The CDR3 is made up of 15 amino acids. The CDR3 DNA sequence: TGTGCCAGCAGCCGACGGGGGGATGGTGGAGAAAAACTGTTTTTT. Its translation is CASSRRGDGGEKLFF.

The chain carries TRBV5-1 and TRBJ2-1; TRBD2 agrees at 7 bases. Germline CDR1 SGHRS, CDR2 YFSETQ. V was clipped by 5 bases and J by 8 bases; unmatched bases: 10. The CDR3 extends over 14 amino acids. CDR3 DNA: TGCGCCAGCAGTTCCCGCGGGAGTGATTATGAGCAGTTCTTC. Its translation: CASSSRGSDYEQFF.

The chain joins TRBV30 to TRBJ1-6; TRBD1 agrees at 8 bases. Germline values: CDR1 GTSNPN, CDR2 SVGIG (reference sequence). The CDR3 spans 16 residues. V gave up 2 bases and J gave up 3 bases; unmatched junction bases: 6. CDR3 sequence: CAWSRTGNVYNSPLHF. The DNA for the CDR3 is TGTGCCTGGAGTAGGACAGGGAACGTCTATAATTCACCCCTCCACTTT.

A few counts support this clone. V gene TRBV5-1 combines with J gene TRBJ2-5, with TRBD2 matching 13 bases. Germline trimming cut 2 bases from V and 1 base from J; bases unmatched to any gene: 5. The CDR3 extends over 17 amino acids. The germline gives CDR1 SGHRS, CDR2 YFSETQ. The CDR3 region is CASSFRGLAGSQETQYF. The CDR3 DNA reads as TGCGCCAGCAGCTTCCGGGGACTAGCGGGATCCCAAGAGACCCAGTACTTC.

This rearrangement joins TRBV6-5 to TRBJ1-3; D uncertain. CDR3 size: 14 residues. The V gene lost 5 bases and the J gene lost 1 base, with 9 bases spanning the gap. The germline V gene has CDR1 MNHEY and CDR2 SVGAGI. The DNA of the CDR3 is TGTGCCAGCAGTCCTAGATCATCTGGAAACACCATATATTTT. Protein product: CASSPRSSGNTIYF.

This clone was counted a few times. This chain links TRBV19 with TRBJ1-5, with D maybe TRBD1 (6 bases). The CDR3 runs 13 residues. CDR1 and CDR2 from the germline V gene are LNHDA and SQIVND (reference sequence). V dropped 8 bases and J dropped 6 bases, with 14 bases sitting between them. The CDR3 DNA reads TGTGCCAGTTCGTCAGGGGTAGGTCAGCCCCAGCATTTT. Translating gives CASSSGVGQPQHF.

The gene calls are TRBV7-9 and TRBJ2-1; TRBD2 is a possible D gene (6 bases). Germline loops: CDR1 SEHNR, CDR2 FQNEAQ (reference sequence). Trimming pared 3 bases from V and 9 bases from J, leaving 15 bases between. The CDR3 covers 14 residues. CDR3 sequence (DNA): TGTGCCAGCAGCTTGGCGGGGCCCTTGATTGAGCAGTTCTTC. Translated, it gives CASSLAGPLIEQFF.

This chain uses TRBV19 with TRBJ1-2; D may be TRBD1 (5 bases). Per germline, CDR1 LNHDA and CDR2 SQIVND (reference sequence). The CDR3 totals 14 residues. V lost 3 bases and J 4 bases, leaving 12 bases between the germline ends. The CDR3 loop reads CASSMTGLPYGYTF. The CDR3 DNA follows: TGTGCCAGTAGTATGACGGGACTGCCCTATGGCTACACCTTC.

The CDR3 nucleotides are TGTGCCAGCAGCTTAGTTTTCAGGGGTCGGGATGAAAAACTGTTTTTT. It yields the protein CASSLVFRGRDEKLFF. The chain is built from TRBV7-2 and TRBJ1-4; weak D call: TRBD1 (6 bases). This CDR3 contains 16 residues. The germline V and J ends were trimmed by 1 base and 6 bases, with 15 bases remaining between them. CDR1 SGHTA and CDR2 FQGNSA come from the germline V gene.

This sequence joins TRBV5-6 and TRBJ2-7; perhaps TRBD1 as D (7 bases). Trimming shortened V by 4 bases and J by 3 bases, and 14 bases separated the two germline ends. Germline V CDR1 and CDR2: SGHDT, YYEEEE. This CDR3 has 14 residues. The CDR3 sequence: CASSPGGGRYEQYF. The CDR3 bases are TGTGCCAGCAGCCCCGGAGGGGGCCGCTACGAGCAGTACTTC.

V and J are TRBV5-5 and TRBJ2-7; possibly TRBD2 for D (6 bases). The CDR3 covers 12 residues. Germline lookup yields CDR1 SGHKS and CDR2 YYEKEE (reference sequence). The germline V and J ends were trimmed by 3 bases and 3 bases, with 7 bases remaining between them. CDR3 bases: TGTGCCAGCAGCTGGGGAGGCTACGAGCAGTACTTC. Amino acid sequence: CASSWGGYEQYF.